These T cell receptor beta chains were read from a single sample in a study of T-cell memory formation after mild COVID-19. TCRdb re-derived calls from the 5' RACE reads in MiXCR, one entry per CDR3 protein. In the table there are 300,000 to 350,000 distinct CDR3 sequences, roughly an eighth of which are singletons. Input material: PBMCs or a T cell subset sorted from them (not recorded which). These TCRs come from a man younger than 30 who had mild COVID-19 (a few samples of this study predate the infection). Cell type and time point are not known. Each CDR3 is given with its conserved first and last residue. A D gene is named only where the DNA matches it firmly. A clone size is listed for some rows: how often the clone was seen (once, few, many), or a class if it is expanded.

abundance	d_gene	v_gene	j_gene	CDR3aa	CDR3nt
-	TRBD1	TRBV5-1	TRBJ2-7	CASSPGSRGRGYEQYF	TGCGCCAGCAGCCCAGGTAGCAGGGGGCGAGGTTACGAGCAGTACTTC
few	-	TRBV15	TRBJ1-2	CATSRVSGAGGYTF	TGTGCCACCAGCAGGGTTTCAGGGGCAGGCGGCTACACCTTC
-	-	TRBV19	TRBJ2-7	CASSPSRRFYEQYF	TGTGCCAGTAGTCCCTCGCGGCGCTTTTACGAGCAGTACTTC
-	-	TRBV4-3	TRBJ2-5	CASSQEGRAGETQYF	TGCGCCAGCAGCCAAGAGGGGCGGGCCGGGGAGACCCAGTACTTC
-	-	TRBV6-2/TRBV6-3	TRBJ2-1	CASSPQGPEQFF	TGTGCCAGCAGTCCCCAGGGACCAGAGCAGTTCTTC
-	-	TRBV5-1	TRBJ2-1	CASNLNPGPYNEQFF	TGCGCCAGCAACTTGAACCCTGGGCCCTACAATGAGCAGTTCTTC
few	TRBD1	TRBV5-1	TRBJ2-7	CASSRTGDPYEQYF	TGCGCCAGCAGCCGGACAGGGGACCCCTACGAGCAGTACTTC
-	-	TRBV9	TRBJ2-7	CASSVNFGSYEQYF	TGTGCCAGCAGCGTTAACTTTGGCTCCTACGAGCAGTACTTC
-	-	TRBV7-2	TRBJ2-5	CASSLGTTRETQYF	TGTGCCAGCAGCTTAGGGACTACCCGGGAGACCCAGTACTTC
-	TRBD1	TRBV5-1	TRBJ2-5	CASSLFATGDRETQYF	TGCGCCAGCAGCTTGTTTGCGACAGGGGATAGAGAGACCCAGTACTTC
-	-	TRBV2	TRBJ2-3	CASSERGTQYF	TGTGCCAGCAGTGAGCGTGGGACGCAGTATTTT
few	-	TRBV27	TRBJ2-7	CASSWVGGEQYF	TGTGCCAGCAGTTGGGTAGGGGGCGAGCAGTACTTC
many	TRBD2	TRBV3-1	TRBJ2-3	CASSGFGGEGSPTDTQYF	TGTGCCAGCAGCGGGTTTGGTGGGGAGGGATCACCCACAGATACGCAGTATTTT